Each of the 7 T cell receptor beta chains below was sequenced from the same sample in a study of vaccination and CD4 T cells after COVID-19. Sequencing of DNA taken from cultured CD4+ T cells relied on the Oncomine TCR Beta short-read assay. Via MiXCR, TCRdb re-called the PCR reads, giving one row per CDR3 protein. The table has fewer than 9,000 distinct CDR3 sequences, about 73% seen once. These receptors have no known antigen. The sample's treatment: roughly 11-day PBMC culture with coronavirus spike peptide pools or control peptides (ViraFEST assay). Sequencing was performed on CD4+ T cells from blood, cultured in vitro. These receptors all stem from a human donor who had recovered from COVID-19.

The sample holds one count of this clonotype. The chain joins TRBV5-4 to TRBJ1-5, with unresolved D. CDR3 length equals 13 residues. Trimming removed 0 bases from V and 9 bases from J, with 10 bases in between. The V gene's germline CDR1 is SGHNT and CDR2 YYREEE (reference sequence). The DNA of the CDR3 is TGTGCCAGCAGCTTGGAATTCTTCGGGCCCCAGCATTTT. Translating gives CASSLEFFGPQHF.

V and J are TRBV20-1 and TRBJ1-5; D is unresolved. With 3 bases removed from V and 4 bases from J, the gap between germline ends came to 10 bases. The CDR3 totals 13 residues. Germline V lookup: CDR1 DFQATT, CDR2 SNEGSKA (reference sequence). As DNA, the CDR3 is TGCAGTGCTAGGTCCCGGGAAAATCAGCCCCAGCATTTT. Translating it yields CSARSRENQPQHF.

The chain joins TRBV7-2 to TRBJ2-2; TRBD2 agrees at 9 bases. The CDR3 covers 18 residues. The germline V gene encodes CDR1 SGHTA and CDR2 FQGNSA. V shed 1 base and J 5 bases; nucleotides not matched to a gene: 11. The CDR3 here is CASSLVPGGGGPTGELFF. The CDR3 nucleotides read TGTGCCAGCAGCTTAGTTCCTGGCGGGGGGGGACCGACCGGGGAGCTGTTTTTT.

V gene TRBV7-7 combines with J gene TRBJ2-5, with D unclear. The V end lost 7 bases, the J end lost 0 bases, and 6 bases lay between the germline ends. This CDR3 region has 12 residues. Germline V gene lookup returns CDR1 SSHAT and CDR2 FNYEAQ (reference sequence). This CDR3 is CASTPYQETQYF. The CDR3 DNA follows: TGTGCCAGCACGCCCTACCAAGAGACCCAGTACTTC.

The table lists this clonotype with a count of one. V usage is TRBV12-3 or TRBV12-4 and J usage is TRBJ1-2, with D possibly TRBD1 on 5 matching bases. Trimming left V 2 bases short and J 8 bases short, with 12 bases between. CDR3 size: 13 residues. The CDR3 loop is CASSLIRAGGYTF. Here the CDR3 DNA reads TGTGCCAGCAGTTTAATCAGGGCCGGAGGCTACACCTTC.

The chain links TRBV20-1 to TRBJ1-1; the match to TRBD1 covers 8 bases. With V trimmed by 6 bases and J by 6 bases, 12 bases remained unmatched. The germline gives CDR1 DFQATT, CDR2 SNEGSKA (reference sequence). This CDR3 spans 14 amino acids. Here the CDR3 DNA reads TGCAGTGCAACGACAGGACAGGGTGGGGCTGAAGCTTTCTTT. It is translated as CSATTGQGGAEAFF.

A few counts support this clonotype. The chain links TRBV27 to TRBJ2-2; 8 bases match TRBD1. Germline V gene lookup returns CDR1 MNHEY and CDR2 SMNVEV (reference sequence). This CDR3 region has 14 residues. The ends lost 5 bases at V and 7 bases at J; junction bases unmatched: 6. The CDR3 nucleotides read TGTGCCAGCAGTGGGCAGGGGGCGGACGGGGAGCTGTTTTTT. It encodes CASSGQGADGELFF.